This record looks at one T cell receptor beta chain sequence and its context. The recovered donors of Cohort 3 showed two negative PCRs, clearance, or symptom resolution. The sample is drawn from a study of blood T cell repertoires in COVID-19. CDR3 length equals 13 residues. V was cut by 5 bases and J by 6 bases, with 13 bases left in between. The germline V gene encodes CDR1 MDHEN and CDR2 SYDVKM. Method: immunoSEQ multiplex PCR; TCRdb's copy keeps in-frame clones and lacks some. The sample lists 190,000 or so clones, approximately 88% occurring once. The sample consisted of PBMCs or T cells enriched from blood (not recorded which). The source is a woman younger than 30 who had recovered from COVID-19. The chain carries TRBV28 and TRBJ2-5; D is possibly TRBD1 (5 bases). The CDR3 loop is CASSIDWGKTQYF. The CDR3 DNA is TGTGCCAGCAGTATCGACTGGGGCAAGACCCAGTACTTC. Full variable domain (rest looked up from reference TRBV28 and TRBJ2-5): DVKVTQSSRYLVKRTGEKVFLECVQDMDHENMFWYRQDPGLGLRLIYFSYDVKMKEKGDIPEGYSVSREKKERFSLILESASTNQTSMYLCASSIDWGKTQYFGPGTRLLVL.